The entry that follows covers one T cell receptor beta chain sequence. This may be a read error: a much more frequent sequence differs by one nucleotide. A second PCR, run for roughly 7 to 12 cycles, used a sample-barcoded 5' primer plus a J-beta primer mix. MiXCR, applied by TCRdb to the 5' RACE reads, yields one record per CDR3 protein. The profile shows around 1.7 million distinct CDR3 sequences, over 25% of them singletons. This record comes from a study of blood T cells in healthy people across ages. Germline V gene sequence: CDR1 DFQATT, CDR2 SNEGSKA (reference sequence). The CDR3 contains 13 residues. V lost 5 bases, J lost 3 bases, and 13 bases lay in between.

The V and J genes are TRBV20-1 and TRBJ1-1; D unclear. This TCR was recovered from a woman aged 30 to 39 in good health. The sample taken for sequencing was blood. The CDR3 loop is CSAGGSWDTEAFF. Written as DNA, the CDR3 is TGCAGTGCTGGAGGGTCGTGGGACACTGAAGCTTTCTTT.